The next 16 T cell receptor beta chains were all read from a single sample in a study of blood T cell repertoires in COVID-19. TCRdb keeps only in-frame clones here, not all; method: immunoSEQ multiplex PCR. This table has just under 150,000 clones, 87% appearing once. Sequenced input: peripheral blood. All receptors derive from a woman between 50 and 59 years old with acute or convalescent COVID-19.

The gene calls are TRBV14 and TRBJ1-4; the match to TRBD1 covers 11 bases. CDR3 length equals 15 residues. From germline, CDR1 is SGHDN and CDR2 FVKESK. Losses at the gene ends were 4 bases for V and 5 bases for J; bases not matched to a gene: 3. The CDR3 here is CASSPRDRGNEKLFF. The CDR3 nucleotides read TGTGCCAGCAGCCCCCGGGACAGGGGGAATGAAAAACTGTTTTTT.

The V and J genes are TRBV18 and TRBJ2-1; 9 positions agree with TRBD1. The CDR3 has 16 residues. Looked up from germline, CDR1 is KGHSH and CDR2 is LQKENI. Trimming took 0 bases from V and 2 from J; bases not matched to a gene: 2. The CDR3 DNA follows: TGTGCCAGCTCACCACCGAGGACAGGGGCCTACAATGAGCAGTTCTTC. Its protein is CASSPPRTGAYNEQFF.

The chain links TRBV19 to TRBJ2-3; D call uncertain. The CDR3 runs 14 residues. Germline lookup yields CDR1 LNHDA and CDR2 SQIVND (reference sequence). The V end was cut by 5 bases, the J end by 0 bases, with 9 bases between. The CDR3 spells CASSGHPSTDTQYF. CDR3 bases: TGTGCCAGTAGTGGGCACCCCAGCACAGATACGCAGTATTTT.

The table lists this clone with a count of one. The chain joins TRBV12-5 to TRBJ2-7, with 9 positions matching TRBD1. Germline CDR1 reads LGHNT; CDR2 reads FRNRAP. V was clipped by 6 bases and J by 4 bases; unmatched bases: 22. CDR3 length equals 19 residues. The CDR3 spells CASGDPGDRENTGEYEQYF. CDR3 bases: TGTGCTAGTGGGGACCCAGGGGACAGGGAAAATACGGGGGAGTACGAGCAGTACTTC.

This clone occurred a few times. The chain is built from TRBV20-1 and TRBJ1-6; 9 nucleotides align to TRBD1. The germline gives CDR1 DFQATT, CDR2 SNEGSKA (reference sequence). The CDR3 has 15 amino acids. V was pared by 3 bases and J by 8 bases, with 8 bases of the junction left unmatched. The CDR3 region is CSASTGGGQDSPLHF. DNA of the CDR3: TGCAGTGCTAGTACAGGGGGCGGTCAGGATTCACCCCTCCACTTT.

The chain has TRBV5-1 and TRBJ2-7; D remains ambiguous. Trimming stripped 0 bases from V and 3 bases from J, with 10 bases between. CDR1 and CDR2 from the germline V gene are SGHRS and YFSETQ. There are 14 residues in the CDR3. As DNA, the CDR3 is TGCGCCAGCAGCTTGGACCCGAAACTCTACGAGCAGTACTTC. Translated: CASSLDPKLYEQYF.

The chain uses TRBV28 and TRBJ2-1; 8 bases are a match to TRBD2. There are 15 residues in the CDR3. V was clipped by 6 bases and J by 4 bases; unmatched bases: 8. Germline V gene data show CDR1 as MDHEN and CDR2 as SYDVKM. The CDR3 DNA sequence: TGTGCCAGCAGACCATCTAGCGGGTGGTACAATGAGCAGTTCTTC. Translation: CASRPSSGWYNEQFF.

In this sample, this clone turned up once. The chain joins TRBV28 to TRBJ1-6, with TRBD1 identical over 10 bases. Germline lookup yields CDR1 MDHEN and CDR2 SYDVKM. The CDR3 has 15 residues. The ends lost 6 bases at V and 10 bases at J; junction bases unmatched: 9. The CDR3 coding sequence is TGTGCCAGCAGCACGCCGGGACAGGGGAAGTCACCCCTCCACTTT. Its translation is CASSTPGQGKSPLHF.

This chain joins TRBV5-6 and TRBJ1-2; 9 bases agree with TRBD1. This CDR3 has 17 amino acids. Germline trimming cut 4 bases from V and 6 bases from J; bases unmatched to any gene: 16. In germline, CDR1 is SGHDT, CDR2 YYEEEE. CDR3 sequence reads: CASSGRDRARSADGYTF. DNA of the CDR3: TGTGCCAGCAGCGGCCGGGACAGGGCACGATCTGCGGATGGCTACACCTTC.

This rearrangement joins TRBV20-1 to TRBJ2-1, with D possibly being TRBD2 (6 bases). V lost 6 bases, J lost 7 bases, and 10 bases lay in between. CDR1 DFQATT and CDR2 SNEGSKA come from the germline V gene (reference sequence). The CDR3 is made up of 11 amino acids. Here the CDR3 DNA reads TGCAGTGCCCGGGGGATGAATGAGCAGTTCTTC. This encodes CSARGMNEQFF.

This chain joins TRBV11-2 and TRBJ2-5, with 8 bases matching TRBD2. This CDR3 contains 15 residues. The V and J ends lost 3 bases and 0 bases, in that order; junction bases with no gene match: 3. CDR1 is SGHAT, CDR2 FQNNGV, per germline. The CDR3, as DNA: TGTGCCAGCAGCTTTAGCGGGACCCACCAAGAGACCCAGTACTTC. Protein product: CASSFSGTHQETQYF. Variable domain in full (rest from reference TRBV11-2 and TRBJ2-5): EAGVAQSPRYKIIEKRQSVAFWCNPISGHATLYWYQQILGQGPKLLIQFQNNGVVDDSQLPKDRFSAERLKGVDSTLKIQPAKLEDSAVYLCASSFSGTHQETQYFGPGTRLLVL.

The chain couples TRBV6-1 to TRBJ2-2; 9 bases agree with TRBD1. The CDR3 spans 15 residues. Looked up from germline, CDR1 is MNHNS and CDR2 is SASEGT. V was pared by 1 base and J by 4 bases, with 1 base of the junction left unmatched. CDR3 in amino acids: CASSEVTGGTGELFF. The CDR3 DNA is TGTGCCAGCAGTGAAGTGACAGGGGGCACCGGGGAGCTGTTTTTT.

This clone was recorded a few times. The genes are TRBV6-2 or TRBV6-3 and TRBJ1-3; 11 bases fit TRBD1. This CDR3 region has 17 residues. The junction had 10 bases not matched to a gene; V was cut back by 5 bases and J by 4 bases. The germline gives CDR1 MNHEY, CDR2 SVGEGT. The CDR3 reads CASSTWTGGNSGNTIYF. The CDR3 DNA reads as TGTGCCAGCAGTACCTGGACAGGGGGCAATTCAGGAAACACCATATATTTT.

The chain couples TRBV11-2 to TRBJ1-1; perhaps TRBD1 as D (5 bases). The V gene's germline CDR1 is SGHAT and CDR2 FQNNGV. V gave up 1 base and J gave up 0 bases, with 15 bases separating them. There are 17 residues in the CDR3. CDR3 protein: CASSLGRDGRVNTEAFF. The DNA for the CDR3 is TGTGCCAGCAGCTTAGGTAGGGACGGGAGGGTGAACACTGAAGCTTTCTTT.

The gene calls are TRBV21-1 and TRBJ2-3; the table gives TRBD2 as D, unverified against the DNA. TRBV21-1 is a recognized pseudogene. This CDR3 is built from 18 residues. The CDR3 reads CASSKAHPSGKSADTQYF. The CDR3 DNA reads TGTGCCAGCAGCAAGGCGCATCCTAGCGGGAAAAGCGCAGATACGCAGTATTTT.

The gene calls are TRBV28 and TRBJ1-6; D is unresolved. Germline CDR1 is MDHEN and CDR2 is SYDVKM. This CDR3 contains 12 residues. The ends were cut back, 4 bases at V and 11 bases at J, with 9 bases in the middle. The CDR3 nucleotides are TGTGCCAGCAGTTCCCCCGGGACACCCCTCCACTTT. It codes for CASSSPGTPLHF. Variable domain in full (rest from reference TRBV28 and TRBJ1-6): DVKVTQSSRYLVKRTGEKVFLECVQDMDHENMFWYRQDPGLGLRLIYFSYDVKMKEKGDIPEGYSVSREKKERFSLILESASTNQTSMYLCASSSPGTPLHFGNGTRLTVT.